These 16 T cell receptor beta chains share one sample of origin, sequenced in a study of CD8+ T cells in alopecia areata. cDNA prepared by RNA extraction and subsequent reverse transcription served as the template for sequencing. Measured with immunoSEQ multiplex PCR; TCRdb has only the in-frame clones, and not every one. The sample shows 150,000 or so clones, around 87% of them seen only once. Sequenced here: CD8+ T cells sorted from blood, sampled at week 0. Source of these receptors: a human donor with alopecia areata.

The chain employs TRBV6-5 and TRBJ2-7; D is uncertain. In germline, CDR1 is MNHEY, CDR2 SVGAGI. The CDR3 consists of 11 residues. V was pared by 2 bases and J by 8 bases, with 7 bases between. The CDR3, as DNA: TGTGCCAGCAGTTACGGCACTCAGCAGTACTTC. Translated: CASSYGTQQYF.

The chain has TRBV7-2 and TRBJ2-7; the match to TRBD2 covers 7 bases. V lost 5 bases, J lost 6 bases, and 16 bases stayed unmatched. CDR3 length: 16 residues. Germline CDR1 reads SGHTA; CDR2 reads FQGNSA. The DNA for the CDR3 is TGTGCCAGCAGCCGCCGCGGCAGCGGGATTTTGGGCGAGCAGTACTTC. Protein product: CASSRRGSGILGEQYF.

The chain has TRBV6-5 and TRBJ2-7; possibly TRBD1 for D (5 bases). Trimming shortened V by 2 bases and J by 7 bases, and 9 bases separated the two germline ends. This CDR3 contains 12 residues. Germline CDR1 reads MNHEY; CDR2 reads SVGAGI. For the CDR3, the DNA is TGTGCCAGCAGTTACGACAGTGGGGAGCAGTACTTC. It is translated as CASSYDSGEQYF.

The rearrangement joins TRBV6-5 to TRBJ1-4; D is unclear. V was pared by 6 bases and J by 4 bases, with 12 bases between. This CDR3 has 14 amino acids. In germline, CDR1 is MNHEY, CDR2 SVGAGI. The CDR3 protein is CASSQDGLNEKLFF. The DNA of the CDR3 is TGTGCCAGCAGCCAGGACGGACTTAATGAAAAACTGTTTTTT.

The rearrangement joins TRBV6-5 to TRBJ2-3, with D maybe TRBD2 (6 bases). Germline loops: CDR1 MNHEY, CDR2 SVGAGI. This CDR3 comprises 15 residues. The ends were cut back, 4 bases at V and 0 bases at J, with 11 bases in the middle. CDR3 DNA sequence: TGTGCCAGCAGTTCCCGGGACTTAAGCACAGATACGCAGTATTTT. This encodes CASSSRDLSTDTQYF.

The rearrangement links TRBV29-1 to TRBJ2-2, with D possibly being TRBD2 (5 bases). With 4 bases removed from V and 8 bases from J, the gap between germline ends came to 14 bases. CDR1 and CDR2 from the germline V gene are SQVTM and ANQGSEA. This CDR3 spans 13 amino acids. Here the CDR3 DNA reads TGCAGCGTTGGAACGATTCGGGGAGGGGAGCTGTTTTTT. It yields the protein CSVGTIRGGELFF.

The V and J genes are TRBV4-1 and TRBJ2-6; TRBD1 matches 8 bases. Germline CDR1 and CDR2: MGHRA and YSYEKL. The CDR3 is made up of 16 amino acids. The trim removed 2 bases at V and 3 bases at J, leaving 3 bases unmatched. DNA for the CDR3: TGCGCCAGCAGCCAAATTACAGGGGGTGGGGCCAACGTCCTGACTTTC. Its translation is CASSQITGGGANVLTF.

The chain joins TRBV15 to TRBJ2-7; D is ambiguous. The V gene's germline CDR1 is LNHNV and CDR2 YYDKDF (reference sequence). There are 14 residues in the CDR3. Trimming stripped 8 bases from V and 0 bases from J, with 14 bases between. This CDR3 is CATGPPSSSYEQYF. The CDR3 DNA sequence: TGTGCCACCGGGCCTCCCTCAAGCTCCTACGAGCAGTACTTC.

V gene TRBV10-3 combines with J gene TRBJ2-1, with 7 positions matching TRBD2. Germline V gene lookup returns CDR1 ENHRY and CDR2 SYGVKD. The CDR3 is 12 residues long. The trim removed 5 bases at V and 8 bases at J, leaving 3 bases unmatched. CDR3 sequence: CAISRGVDEQFF. The CDR3 DNA is TGTGCCATCAGTCGGGGGGTCGATGAGCAGTTCTTC.

This sequence joins TRBV19 and TRBJ1-1, with TRBD1 identical over 7 bases. The CDR3 is 15 amino acids. The germline V gene encodes CDR1 LNHDA and CDR2 SQIVND (reference sequence). The V segment lost 9 bases and the J segment 0 bases; nucleotides outside the gene matches: 10. CDR3 amino acids: CASTRTGRLNTEAFF. The CDR3, as DNA: TGTGCCAGCACCCGGACAGGCCGGCTGAACACTGAAGCTTTCTTT.

V and J are TRBV6-1 and TRBJ2-6; D uncertain. Trimming removed 4 bases from V and 0 bases from J, with 4 bases in between. Germline V gene lookup returns CDR1 MNHNS and CDR2 SASEGT. This CDR3 comprises 14 residues. CDR3 loop: CASSVLSGANVLTF. In DNA, the CDR3 is TGTGCCAGCAGTGTACTCTCTGGGGCCAACGTCCTGACTTTC.

This sequence joins TRBV5-1 and TRBJ2-3, with D perhaps matching TRBD2 (6 bases). This CDR3 has 18 amino acids. Germline CDR1 SGHRS, CDR2 YFSETQ. V was pared by 0 bases and J by 2 bases, with 19 bases between. CDR3 protein: CASSLARGWGGDTDTQYF. The DNA of the CDR3 is TGCGCCAGCAGCTTGGCCCGAGGGTGGGGAGGAGACACAGATACGCAGTATTTT.

The CDR3 DNA reads TGTGCCTGGACACGGGGGGGGCGCCCCAATGAGCAGTTCTTC. Protein sequence: CAWTRGGRPNEQFF. V usage is TRBV30 and J usage is TRBJ2-1, with 8 bases lining up with TRBD2. Germline V gene lookup returns CDR1 GTSNPN and CDR2 SVGIG (reference sequence). The CDR3 loop spans 14 amino acids. The J segment lost 6 bases and the V segment lost 4 bases, leaving 8 bases of the junction unmatched.

The gene calls are TRBV27 and TRBJ2-1; TRBD2 matches 7 bases. The germline V gene has CDR1 MNHEY and CDR2 SMNVEV (reference sequence). The CDR3 covers 14 residues. The V segment lost 2 bases and the J segment 5 bases; nucleotides outside the gene matches: 3. The CDR3: CASSLSGINNEQFF. The DNA of the CDR3 is TGTGCCAGCAGTTTAAGCGGGATCAACAATGAGCAGTTCTTC.

The chain joins TRBV18 to TRBJ1-1; possible D gene TRBD1, 6 bases. Trimming shortened V by 2 bases and J by 0 bases, and 13 bases separated the two germline ends. The CDR3 consists of 16 residues. Germline V lookup: CDR1 KGHSH, CDR2 LQKENI. The CDR3 reads CASSPWREGVNTEAFF. Written as DNA, the CDR3 is TGTGCCAGCTCACCATGGAGGGAGGGGGTGAACACTGAAGCTTTCTTT.

V gene TRBV6-1 combines with J gene TRBJ2-1; D is unresolved. This CDR3 is 15 amino acids long. Germline V gene lookup returns CDR1 MNHNS and CDR2 SASEGT. Trimming removed 2 bases from V and 4 bases from J, with 12 bases in between. The CDR3 protein is CASSERPPTYNEQFF. CDR3 DNA: TGTGCCAGCAGTGAAAGGCCTCCCACATACAATGAGCAGTTCTTC.